Listed here are 18 T cell receptor beta chains from one sample, sequenced in a study of cytomegalovirus exposure and HLA in healthy donors. The PCR was carried out with 60 Vbeta primers and 13 Jbeta primers. Only in-frame clones appear in the TCRdb table, and some are missing; sequencing was by immunoSEQ multiplex PCR. The table includes around 31,000 clones, approximately 87% detected once. The sequencing input was PBMCs. Receptors originate from a boy aged 5-17 years in good health and CMV-seronegative.

This clone was picked up a small number of times. This chain uses TRBV5-5 with TRBJ1-4, with D perhaps matching TRBD1 (6 bases). V lost 5 bases and J lost 0, with 11 bases in between. CDR3 length: 15 residues. Germline lookup yields CDR1 SGHKS and CDR2 YYEKEE (reference sequence). The CDR3 DNA reads as TGTGCCAGCAGACGACAGGTAGCAACTAATGAAAAACTGTTTTTT. This codes for CASRRQVATNEKLFF. Full variable domain (rest looked up from reference TRBV5-5 and TRBJ1-4): DAGVTQSPTHLIKTRGQQVTLRCSPISGHKSVSWYQQVLGQGPQFIFQYYEKEERGRGNFPDRFSARQFPNYSSELNVNALLLGDSALYLCASRRQVATNEKLFFGSGTQLSVL.

The genes are TRBV7-2 and TRBJ2-7; tentatively, D is TRBD2 (6 bases). This CDR3 has 13 residues. Per germline, CDR1 SGHTA and CDR2 FQGNSA. V was shortened by 2 bases and J by 7 bases, with 12 bases between the two germline ends. CDR3 DNA sequence: TGTGCCAGCAGCTTACTAGTCGCGGGGGAGCAGTACTTC. Translated, it gives CASSLLVAGEQYF.

Regarding this clone: Other DNA sequences in the same sample also yield this CDR3. The genes are TRBV5-1 and TRBJ2-5; 12 nucleotides align to TRBD1. The CDR3 totals 16 residues. Germline loops: CDR1 SGHRS, CDR2 YFSETQ. The V segment lost 4 bases and the J segment 2 bases; nucleotides outside the gene matches: 6. The CDR3 DNA sequence: TGCGCCAGCAGCCCCGGGACAGGGGGCTATCAAGAGACCCAGTACTTC. Protein sequence: CASSPGTGGYQETQYF. The entire variable domain, with the rest obtained from reference TRBV5-1 and TRBJ2-5, is as follows: KAGVTQTPRYLIKTRGQQVTLSCSPISGHRSVSWYQQTPGQGLQFLFEYFSETQRNKGNFPGRFSGRQFSNSRSEMNVSTLELGDSALYLCASSPGTGGYQETQYFGPGTRLLVL.

The CDR3 nucleotides read TGTGCCAGCAGCTCCGGGACTAGCGTTGAGCAGTTCTTC. As protein: CASSSGTSVEQFF. This chain joins TRBV7-2 and TRBJ2-1, with 10 positions matching TRBD2. Unmatched junction bases numbered 3, after V lost 4 bases and J lost 9 bases. The CDR3 totals 13 residues. Germline V CDR1 and CDR2: SGHTA, FQGNSA. Filled out from reference TRBV7-2 and TRBJ2-1, the complete variable domain reads GAGVSQSPSNKVTEKGKDVELRCDPISGHTALYWYRQSLGQGLEFLIYFQGNSAPDKSGLPSDRFSAERTGGSVSTLTIQRTQQEDSAVYLCASSSGTSVEQFFGPGTRLTVL.

The gene calls are TRBV30 and TRBJ2-7; 9 positions agree with TRBD1. Trimming took 4 bases from V and 5 from J; bases not matched to a gene: 9. Germline values: CDR1 GTSNPN, CDR2 SVGIG (reference sequence). This CDR3 has 14 amino acids. For the CDR3, the DNA is TGTGCCTGGAATGGGGGGACAGGGTTAGACGAGCAGTACTTC. Protein product: CAWNGGTGLDEQYF.

The chain uses TRBV5-1 and TRBJ2-7, with 9 bases lining up with TRBD2. This CDR3 spans 17 amino acids. Per germline, CDR1 SGHRS and CDR2 YFSETQ. The J segment lost 0 bases and the V segment lost 0 bases, leaving 7 bases of the junction unmatched. DNA for the CDR3: TGCGCCAGCAGCTTGGGGGCCGCGGGGGGGTCCTCCTACGAGCAGTACTTC. Translating gives CASSLGAAGGSSYEQYF.

This rearrangement joins TRBV5-4 to TRBJ2-6; D is possibly TRBD2 (5 bases). This CDR3 is 16 amino acids long. V lost 0 bases to trimming and J lost 3 bases, with 10 bases between them. Germline CDR1 and CDR2: SGHNT and YYREEE (reference sequence). DNA of the CDR3: TGTGCCAGCAGCTTGGCAGGCCGGGGTGGGGCCAACGTCCTGACTTTC. Protein product: CASSLAGRGGANVLTF.

This clone has more than one count but fewer than ten. The rearrangement uses TRBV11-3 and TRBJ2-7; 10 bases are shared with TRBD1. The J segment lost 6 bases and the V segment lost 6 bases, leaving 2 bases of the junction unmatched. This CDR3 has 12 amino acids. Germline V lookup: CDR1 SGHNT, CDR2 YENEEA. The CDR3 spells CASSRTGGEQYF. The DNA of the CDR3 is TGTGCCAGCAGTCGGACAGGGGGCGAGCAGTACTTC.

CDR3 DNA sequence: TGTGCCAGCAGCACACCGGGGGAGCAGCCCCAGCATTTT. Its translation: CASSTPGEQPQHF. The V call is TRBV7-8, the J call TRBJ1-5, with D tentatively TRBD1 (5 bases). V was clipped by 5 bases and J by 7 bases, with 12 bases between them. Germline CDR1 is SGHVS and CDR2 is FQNEAQ. The CDR3 length is 13 residues.

The chain carries TRBV6-5 and TRBJ1-2; maybe TRBD1 (6 bases). The CDR3 extends over 15 amino acids. V was cut by 4 bases and J by 4 bases, with 16 bases left in between. Germline values: CDR1 MNHEY, CDR2 SVGAGI. The CDR3: CASSSTQGLSYGYTF. CDR3 DNA: TGTGCCAGCAGTTCGACCCAGGGGCTCAGCTATGGCTACACCTTC.

The CDR3 loop is CASNPSTDNEQFF. The CDR3 region has the DNA TGTGCCAGCAACCCATCGACAGACAATGAGCAGTTCTTC. The genes are TRBV2 and TRBJ2-1; perhaps TRBD1 as D (5 bases). The germline V and J ends were trimmed by 7 bases and 5 bases, with 12 bases remaining between them. This CDR3 is built from 13 residues. Germline V gives CDR1 SNHLY, CDR2 FYNNEI.

The chain combines TRBV19 with TRBJ1-1, with 12 bases matching TRBD1. The CDR3 runs to 17 residues. CDR1 is LNHDA, CDR2 SQIVND, per germline (reference sequence). Trimming cost V 6 bases and J 4 bases; bases outside gene matches: 12. The chain's CDR3 is CASRTRDRGRSSTEAFF. CDR3 DNA sequence: TGTGCCAGTAGAACCCGGGACAGGGGGCGGTCGAGCACTGAAGCTTTCTTT. Combining the CDR3 with reference TRBV19 and TRBJ1-1 gives the whole variable domain DGGITQSPKYLFRKEGQNVTLSCEQNLNHDAMYWYRQDPGQGLRLIYYSQIVNDFQKGDIAEGYSVSREKKESFPLTVTSAQKNPTAFYLCASRTRDRGRSSTEAFFGQGTRLTVV.

This clone was detected only once. DNA of the CDR3: TGTGCCACCTCGGGACTAGGGGCCGAGCAGTACTTC. Its protein product is CATSGLGAEQYF. The genes are TRBV19 and TRBJ2-7; TRBD2 matches 8 bases. V shed 10 bases and J 6 bases; nucleotides not matched to a gene: 8. The CDR3 length is 12 residues. Germline CDR1 reads LNHDA; CDR2 reads SQIVND (reference sequence).

This chain joins TRBV5-6 and TRBJ1-5, with D perhaps matching TRBD1 (5 bases). Per the germline V gene, CDR1 is SGHDT and CDR2 is YYEEEE. There are 15 residues in the CDR3. V was pared by 0 bases and J by 6 bases, with 13 bases between. CDR3 in amino acids: CASSLAGSFIQPQHF. DNA of the CDR3: TGTGCCAGCAGCTTGGCAGGGTCCTTCATTCAGCCCCAGCATTTT.

The chain joins TRBV5-1 to TRBJ2-5, with D possibly TRBD2 on 6 matching bases. The CDR3 has 14 amino acids. Germline CDR1 and CDR2: SGHRS and YFSETQ. V lost 0 bases and J lost 3, with 9 bases in between. CDR3 nucleotides: TGCGCCAGCAGCTTGGTCGCGGGGAAAGAGACCCAGTACTTC. This translates into CASSLVAGKETQYF.

This chain uses TRBV2 with TRBJ2-7, with D perhaps TRBD1 (6 bases). CDR1 SNHLY and CDR2 FYNNEI come from the germline V gene. This CDR3 has 14 residues. The germline V and J ends were trimmed by 7 bases and 2 bases, with 15 bases remaining between them. Here the CDR3 reads CASTMQGSTYEQYF. CDR3 in DNA: TGTGCCAGCACTATGCAGGGGTCGACCTACGAGCAGTACTTC.

The chain is built from TRBV27 and TRBJ2-2, with no clear D. Trimming removed 5 bases at V and 1 base at J, with 11 bases between. Germline CDR1 is MNHEY and CDR2 is SMNVEV (reference sequence). The CDR3 is 15 residues long. This chain's CDR3 is CASSVIPGNTGELFF. In DNA, the CDR3 is TGTGCCAGCAGTGTAATACCAGGGAACACCGGGGAGCTGTTTTTT.

The CDR3 nucleotides are TGTGCCAGCTCTACCACCTCGGGACAGAATCAGCCCCAGCATTTT. Translation: CASSTTSGQNQPQHF. The J gene is TRBJ1-5, the V gene TRBV18; 7 bases fit TRBD1. Unmatched junction bases numbered 9, after V lost 6 bases and J lost 4 bases. The CDR3 extends over 15 amino acids. CDR1 is KGHSH, CDR2 LQKENI, per germline. The entire variable domain, with the rest obtained from reference TRBV18 and TRBJ1-5, is as follows: NAGVMQNPRHLVRRRGQEARLRCSPMKGHSHVYWYRQLPEEGLKFMVYLQKENIIDESGMPKERFSAEFPKEGPSILRIQQVVRGDSAAYFCASSTTSGQNQPQHFGDGTRLSIL.